A selection of T cell receptor beta chains follows, all from one sample in a study of blood T cell repertoires in COVID-19. TCRdb keeps only in-frame clones here, not all; method: immunoSEQ multiplex PCR. Of under 200,000 clones listed, roughly 82% were seen once; the top ten hold more than 9.5%. Sequenced sample: PBMCs or T cells enriched from blood (not recorded which). Receptors were obtained from a man aged 45-65 years who had recovered from COVID-19. Each CDR3 is given with its conserved first and last residue. Each record gives: J gene, clone size, V gene, D gene, CDR3 protein, CDR3 DNA. A D gene is named only where the DNA matches it firmly. A clone size is listed for some rows: how often the clone was seen (once, few, many), or a class if it is expanded.

J gene: TRBJ2-4; clone size: few; V gene: TRBV19; D gene: -; CDR3 protein: CASSPGQLKAKNIQYF; CDR3 DNA: TGTGCCAGTAGTCCAGGACAGCTCAAAGCCAAAAACATTCAGTACTTC
J gene: TRBJ1-2; clone size: -; V gene: TRBV19; D gene: TRBD1; CDR3 protein: CASSPDRGIYGYTF; CDR3 DNA: TGTGCCAGTAGTCCGGACAGGGGGATCTATGGCTACACCTTC
J gene: TRBJ1-4; clone size: -; V gene: TRBV19; D gene: -; CDR3 protein: CASSNTGTSTNEKLFF; CDR3 DNA: TGTGCCAGTAGTAATACAGGGACCTCAACTAATGAAAAACTGTTTTTT
J gene: TRBJ2-4; clone size: -; V gene: TRBV4-2; D gene: TRBD1; CDR3 protein: CASSQAVNSGQGGGIQYF; CDR3 DNA: TGTGCCAGCAGCCAAGCAGTAAACTCGGGACAGGGTGGGGGCATTCAGTACTTC
J gene: TRBJ2-3; clone size: -; V gene: TRBV6-5; D gene: -; CDR3 protein: CASTLQDTDTQYF; CDR3 DNA: TGTGCCAGCACCTTACAGGACACAGATACGCAGTATTTT
J gene: TRBJ1-1; clone size: few; V gene: TRBV18; D gene: TRBD1; CDR3 protein: CASSPGAGGTEAFF; CDR3 DNA: TGTGCCAGCTCACCTGGTGCAGGGGGGACTGAAGCTTTCTTT
J gene: TRBJ2-1; clone size: -; V gene: TRBV7-3; D gene: TRBD2; CDR3 protein: CASSHTSGVYNEQFF; CDR3 DNA: TGTGCCAGCAGCCACACTAGCGGGGTCTACAATGAGCAGTTCTTC
J gene: TRBJ2-5; clone size: -; V gene: TRBV28; D gene: TRBD2; CDR3 protein: CASTAGGDRQETQYF; CDR3 DNA: TGTGCCAGCACCGCTGGGGGGGACCGCCAAGAGACCCAGTACTTC
J gene: TRBJ2-1; clone size: -; V gene: TRBV10-3; D gene: TRBD2; CDR3 protein: CAIHPRASGIGEQFF; CDR3 DNA: TGTGCCATTCACCCGCGGGCTAGCGGGATTGGGGAGCAGTTCTTC
J gene: TRBJ1-5; clone size: -; V gene: TRBV2; D gene: TRBD1; CDR3 protein: CASRKRGLDQPQHF; CDR3 DNA: TGTGCCAGCAGGAAAAGGGGGCTGGATCAGCCCCAGCATTTT
J gene: TRBJ1-2; clone size: -; V gene: TRBV18; D gene: -; CDR3 protein: CASSPRREGYGYTF; CDR3 DNA: TGTGCCAGCTCACCACGCAGGGAGGGCTATGGCTACACCTTC
J gene: TRBJ2-1; clone size: -; V gene: TRBV6-6; D gene: -; CDR3 protein: CASRAPADRYNEQFF; CDR3 DNA: TGTGCCAGCAGGGCCCCAGCGGACAGATACAATGAGCAGTTCTTC
J gene: TRBJ2-7; clone size: few; V gene: TRBV19; D gene: -; CDR3 protein: CASSIALHGSYEQYF; CDR3 DNA: TGTGCCAGTAGTATAGCCCTACATGGGAGTTACGAGCAGTACTTC
J gene: TRBJ2-3; clone size: once; V gene: TRBV10-2; D gene: TRBD2; CDR3 protein: CASSEVPAGGPDTQYF; CDR3 DNA: TGCGCCAGCAGTGAAGTCCCTGCGGGGGGACCAGATACGCAGTATTTT
J gene: TRBJ2-7; clone size: -; V gene: TRBV7-9; D gene: TRBD2; CDR3 protein: CASSEGGLARSYEQYF; CDR3 DNA: TGTGCCAGCAGCGAAGGGGGACTAGCGAGATCCTACGAGCAGTACTTC
J gene: TRBJ2-5; clone size: -; V gene: TRBV10-3; D gene: TRBD1; CDR3 protein: CAISGPQGARTETQYF; CDR3 DNA: TGTGCCATCAGTGGCCCTCAGGGGGCCCGCACAGAGACCCAGTACTTC
J gene: TRBJ1-4; clone size: -; V gene: TRBV29-1; D gene: TRBD1; CDR3 protein: CSVSRGTGEKLFF; CDR3 DNA: TGCAGCGTTAGCAGGGGGACTGGTGAAAAACTGTTTTTT
J gene: TRBJ2-2; clone size: -; V gene: TRBV4-1; D gene: -; CDR3 protein: CASSQGRGPGELFF; CDR3 DNA: TGCGCCAGCAGCCAAGGGCGGGGGCCCGGGGAGCTGTTTTTT
J gene: TRBJ2-7; clone size: -; V gene: TRBV13; D gene: -; CDR3 protein: CASSLTRGSGYEQYF; CDR3 DNA: TGTGCCAGCAGCCTCACAAGGGGGTCCGGGTACGAGCAGTACTTC
J gene: TRBJ2-7; clone size: few; V gene: TRBV28; D gene: -; CDR3 protein: CASSLYGGGVYEQYF; CDR3 DNA: TGTGCCAGCAGTTTATACGGGGGTGGCGTATACGAGCAGTACTTC
J gene: TRBJ1-1; clone size: once; V gene: TRBV5-6; D gene: TRBD1; CDR3 protein: CASSRGTAFEAFF; CDR3 DNA: TGTGCCAGCAGCCGCGGGACAGCTTTTGAAGCTTTCTTT
J gene: TRBJ1-5; clone size: -; V gene: TRBV27; D gene: -; CDR3 protein: CASSLTVHGPQHF; CDR3 DNA: TGTGCCAGCAGTTTGACTGTACACGGTCCCCAGCATTTT
J gene: TRBJ2-2; clone size: -; V gene: TRBV2; D gene: TRBD2; CDR3 protein: CASRLAGELFF; CDR3 DNA: TGTGCCAGCAGACTAGCGGGGGAGCTGTTTTTT
J gene: TRBJ2-3; clone size: -; V gene: TRBV3-1/TRBV3-2; D gene: TRBD2; CDR3 protein: CASSPEGETSEPTDTQYF; CDR3 DNA: TGTGCCAGCAGCCCAGAAGGGGAGACTAGCGAACCCACAGATACGCAGTATTTT
J gene: TRBJ2-1; clone size: -; V gene: TRBV6-2/TRBV6-3; D gene: TRBD2; CDR3 protein: CASSYSRGGRDEQFF; CDR3 DNA: TGTGCCAGCAGTTACTCCCGGGGGGGCCGTGATGAGCAGTTCTTC
J gene: TRBJ1-2; clone size: -; V gene: TRBV14; D gene: -; CDR3 protein: CASSPHRTGGYTF; CDR3 DNA: TGTGCCAGCAGCCCCCACCGAACGGGAGGCTACACCTTC
J gene: TRBJ1-3; clone size: once; V gene: TRBV5-4; D gene: -; CDR3 protein: CASSSKAGGTGNTIYF; CDR3 DNA: TGTGCCAGCAGCTCCAAGGCGGGGGGTACTGGAAACACCATATATTTT
J gene: TRBJ2-5; clone size: -; V gene: TRBV19; D gene: -; CDR3 protein: CASSIRGGGSQETQYF; CDR3 DNA: TGTGCCAGTAGTATAAGGGGCGGCGGTTCTCAAGAGACCCAGTACTTC
J gene: TRBJ2-1; clone size: -; V gene: TRBV11-3; D gene: TRBD1; CDR3 protein: CASSSDRGLFYNEQFF; CDR3 DNA: TGTGCCAGCAGCTCGGACAGGGGGCTTTTCTACAATGAGCAGTTCTTC
J gene: TRBJ2-7; clone size: -; V gene: TRBV6-1; D gene: -; CDR3 protein: CASSEAWNSGHF; CDR3 DNA: TGTGCCAGCAGTGAAGCGTGGAACTCAGGGCACTTC
J gene: TRBJ2-7; clone size: few; V gene: TRBV18; D gene: -; CDR3 protein: CASSLAGYSYEQYF; CDR3 DNA: TGTGCCAGCTCCTTGGCAGGGTACTCCTACGAGCAGTACTTC
J gene: TRBJ2-7; clone size: -; V gene: TRBV3-1/TRBV3-2; D gene: -; CDR3 protein: CASSQENSYEQYF; CDR3 DNA: TGTGCCAGCAGCCAAGAAAACAGCTACGAGCAGTACTTC
J gene: TRBJ2-1; clone size: -; V gene: TRBV10-3; D gene: TRBD2; CDR3 protein: CAIGLAGVNYNEQFF; CDR3 DNA: TGTGCCATAGGACTAGCGGGAGTAAACTACAATGAGCAGTTCTTC
J gene: TRBJ2-7; clone size: -; V gene: TRBV19; D gene: TRBD1; CDR3 protein: CASSNPGTGADEQYF; CDR3 DNA: TGTGCCAGTAGTAACCCCGGGACAGGGGCGGACGAGCAGTACTTC
J gene: TRBJ1-1; clone size: -; V gene: TRBV2; D gene: -; CDR3 protein: CASGEWGGPEAFF; CDR3 DNA: TGTGCCAGCGGTGAATGGGGGGGACCCGAAGCTTTCTTT
J gene: TRBJ2-7; clone size: -; V gene: TRBV10-1; D gene: -; CDR3 protein: CASSEGGQPYEQYF; CDR3 DNA: TGCGCCAGCAGTGAGGGAGGGCAGCCGTACGAGCAGTACTTC
J gene: TRBJ1-2; clone size: -; V gene: TRBV5-4; D gene: -; CDR3 protein: CASSFMRVNYGYTF; CDR3 DNA: TGTGCCAGCAGCTTCATGAGGGTTAACTATGGCTACACCTTC
J gene: TRBJ1-4; clone size: -; V gene: TRBV11-2; D gene: -; CDR3 protein: CASSPAGNANEKLFF; CDR3 DNA: TGTGCCAGCAGCCCCGCAGGGAATGCTAATGAAAAACTGTTTTTT
J gene: TRBJ1-6; clone size: -; V gene: TRBV25-1; D gene: -; CDR3 protein: CASSEGPSSYNSPLHF; CDR3 DNA: TGTGCCAGCAGTGAAGGTCCGAGCTCCTATAATTCACCCCTCCACTTT
J gene: TRBJ1-1; clone size: -; V gene: TRBV5-1; D gene: -; CDR3 protein: CASSSGLVEGTEAFF; CDR3 DNA: TGCGCCAGCAGCTCGGGCCTCGTCGAGGGCACTGAAGCTTTCTTT
J gene: TRBJ2-1; clone size: -; V gene: TRBV19; D gene: -; CDR3 protein: CASRPTETNEQFF; CDR3 DNA: TGTGCCAGTAGACCGACAGAGACCAATGAGCAGTTCTTC
J gene: TRBJ2-7; clone size: -; V gene: TRBV28; D gene: TRBD2; CDR3 protein: CASTVGSGGVAYEQYF; CDR3 DNA: TGTGCCAGCACCGTTGGGAGCGGGGGCGTCGCCTACGAGCAGTACTTC
J gene: TRBJ1-2; clone size: -; V gene: TRBV7-9; D gene: -; CDR3 protein: CASSPEGVRGYTF; CDR3 DNA: TGTGCCAGCAGCCCCGAGGGAGTCAGAGGCTACACCTTC
J gene: TRBJ1-4; clone size: -; V gene: TRBV25-1; D gene: -; CDR3 protein: CASSASGIPWDELFF; CDR3 DNA: TGTGCCAGCAGTGCTTCGGGAATACCGTGGGATGAACTGTTTTTT
J gene: TRBJ1-1; clone size: -; V gene: TRBV3-1/TRBV3-2; D gene: TRBD1; CDR3 protein: CASSKGSGTGDEAFF; CDR3 DNA: TGTGCCAGCAGCAAAGGATCCGGGACAGGGGATGAAGCTTTCTTT
J gene: TRBJ2-1; clone size: -; V gene: TRBV10-3; D gene: TRBD2; CDR3 protein: CAISGGGTGAYNEQFF; CDR3 DNA: TGTGCCATCAGTGGGGGAGGGACTGGCGCCTACAATGAGCAGTTCTTC